This T cell receptor beta chain was identified in a study of identical twins. A single record per CDR3 protein comes from TCRdb applying MiXCR to the 5' RACE reads. The table lists hundreds of thousands of distinct CDR3 sequences, less than 25% of them singletons, with roughly 4.3% in the top ten. This clonotype was seen only a few times. With 3 bases removed from V and 10 bases from J, the gap between germline ends came to 13 bases. The CDR3 has 14 amino acids. These data were also reused for a study on T cells expressing NK-cell markers. From that report: There were seven HCMV-seropositive donors and one seronegative donor among the eight sequenced. These same clonotypes (in several donors) also led the CD3+CD56-NKG2C+ fraction.

The source is a woman younger than 30 in good health. The sequencing input was PBMCs. The rearrangement links TRBV12-3 or TRBV12-4 to TRBJ1-6; D is undetermined. CDR3 loop: CASSFTDGQSPLHF. The CDR3 coding sequence is TGTGCCAGCAGTTTTACAGATGGGCAATCACCCCTCCACTTT.